The clone carrying this TCR beta chain was detected many times. The entry originates in a study of immune heterogeneity within non-small cell lung tumors. As template, the study used bulk tumor genomic DNA at roughly 600 ng per sample. Several biopsies per primary tumor were taken during surgery, spaced as far apart as possible. Newly diagnosed with untreated non-small cell lung cancer, the patients underwent curative surgery. With 3 bases removed from V and 11 bases from J, the gap between germline ends came to 8 bases. The CDR3 consists of 12 residues. CDR1 LGHDT and CDR2 YNNKEL come from the germline V gene (reference sequence). CDR3 of TCR beta was amplified by multiplex PCR that used 32 V and 13 J primers. TCRdb fed the multiplex PCR reads into MiXCR, producing one record per CDR3 protein. The sample lists 4,000 to 4,500 distinct CDR3 sequences, more than 20% occurring once.

The chain recombines TRBV3-1 with TRBJ1-6; no clear D gene. Sequenced material: lung tumor tissue. The origin of this receptor is a man in his forties or fifties with non-small cell lung cancer. CDR3 in amino acids: CASSQGSPPLHF. DNA for the CDR3: TGTGCCAGCAGCCAGGGGAGTCCACCCCTCCACTTT.